The T cell receptor (beta chain) under discussion was sequenced for a study of shared clonotypes between healthy human individuals. Sequenced by immunoSEQ multiplex PCR; TCRdb stores in-frame clones only, minus some. In the table there are roughly 2.6 million clones, around nine tenths of which are singletons. CDR3 length: 12 residues. V gave up 2 bases and J gave up 10 bases, with 6 bases separating them. Germline V gene data show CDR1 as SGHAT and CDR2 as FQNNGV. With regard to this clone: Other DNA sequences in this specimen translate into the identical CDR3.

The rearrangement uses TRBV11-2 and TRBJ1-6; D call uncertain. This receptor was taken from a man aged 18 to 35 in good health. Sample: naive CD4+ T cells sorted from blood. The subset: CD45RA+ positively selected. For the CDR3, the DNA is TGTGCCAGCAGCTTACTGGGATCACCCCTCCACTTT. This gives the protein CASSLLGSPLHF.